Presented here are 21 T cell receptor beta chains from one specimen sequenced in a study of shared clonotypes between healthy human individuals. Terminally differentiated effector memory CD45RA+ cells were left out of the naive CD8 fraction, which was CD45RO-negative and positively selected for CCR7. Measured with immunoSEQ multiplex PCR; TCRdb has only the in-frame clones, and not every one. The repertoire holds approximately 1.9 million clones, with around 93% as singletons. The sample consisted of naive CD8+ T cells from PBMCs. The receptors were gathered from a young man in good health. Some clones in this sample may be carry-over from other donors' samples.

This clone was counted a single time. The chain combines TRBV7-9 with TRBJ2-6; the match to TRBD1 covers 9 bases. With 4 bases clipped from V and 0 bases from J, the junction kept 7 bases outside the gene matches. Germline V lookup: CDR1 SEHNR, CDR2 FQNEAQ (reference sequence). This CDR3 comprises 18 residues. This chain's CDR3 is CASSSGQGNPSGANVLTF. The CDR3 DNA is TGTGCCAGCAGCTCGGGACAGGGTAATCCCTCTGGGGCCAACGTCCTGACTTTC.

V usage is TRBV7-9 and J usage is TRBJ1-5; the D is unclear. The ends were cut back, 7 bases at V and 6 bases at J, with 22 bases in the middle. CDR1 and CDR2 (germline): SEHNR, FQNEAQ (reference sequence). The CDR3 covers 16 residues. The CDR3 sequence is CASNLHGPGSFQPQHF. For the CDR3, the DNA is TGTGCCAGCAACTTGCACGGCCCAGGCTCTTTTCAGCCCCAGCATTTT.

The chain recombines TRBV7-9 with TRBJ1-2, with D maybe TRBD1 (5 bases). This CDR3 is built from 15 residues. The germline gives CDR1 SEHNR, CDR2 FQNEAQ (reference sequence). Trimming shortened V by 4 bases and J by 0 bases, and 12 bases separated the two germline ends. CDR3 nucleotide sequence: TGTGCCAGCAGCTCCCTGGGGGGTACTAACTATGGCTACACCTTC. The encoded protein is CASSSLGGTNYGYTF.

V is TRBV14 and J is TRBJ2-6; the D is unclear. V dropped 6 bases and J dropped 6 bases, with 15 bases sitting between them. From germline, CDR1 is SGHDN and CDR2 FVKESK. The CDR3 spans 15 residues. The CDR3 DNA reads as TGTGCCAGCAGTATAGGCCAGGCAACGGCCAACGTCCTGACTTTC. Protein sequence: CASSIGQATANVLTF.

V usage is TRBV27 and J usage is TRBJ2-7; a weak D match, TRBD1 (6 bases). CDR1 and CDR2 (germline): MNHEY, SMNVEV (reference sequence). V lost 5 bases to trimming and J lost 3 bases, with 11 bases between them. The CDR3 runs to 13 residues. CDR3: CASSPGTYYEQYF. The CDR3 DNA reads TGTGCCAGCAGTCCCGGGACATACTACGAGCAGTACTTC.

V usage is TRBV29-1 and J usage is TRBJ2-7; either TRBD1 or TRBD2 may supply D (5 bases each). V was trimmed by 6 bases and J by 4 bases, leaving 19 bases between them. The CDR3 loop spans 14 amino acids. Germline V gives CDR1 SQVTM, CDR2 ANQGSEA. CDR3 region: CSVRGGSLSYEQYF. The CDR3 DNA sequence: TGCAGCGTCCGGGGCGGGTCGCTTAGTTACGAGCAGTACTTC.

This chain uses TRBV7-9 with TRBJ1-1; D not resolved. The CDR3 covers 12 residues. CDR1 and CDR2 (germline): SEHNR, FQNEAQ (reference sequence). Trimming cost V 8 bases and J 4 bases, with 11 bases left between them. Here the CDR3 reads CASSQQSTEAFF. Here the CDR3 DNA reads TGTGCCAGCTCCCAACAGTCCACTGAAGCTTTCTTT. The full variable domain, completed using reference TRBV7-9 and TRBJ1-1, is DTGVSQNPRHKITKRGQNVTFRCDPISEHNRLYWYRQTLGQGPEFLTYFQNEAQLEKSRLLSDRFSAERPKGSFSTLEIQRTEQGDSAMYLCASSQQSTEAFFGQGTRLTVV.

The chain is built from TRBV7-3 and TRBJ2-1; 7 positions match TRBD2. CDR3 length equals 13 residues. J lost 8 bases, V lost 6 bases, and 7 bases had no gene match. Germline assignment: CDR1 SGHTA and CDR2 FQGTGA. Written as DNA, the CDR3 is TGTGCCAGCAGGTCGAGGGAGGGTCATGAGCAGTTCTTC. It is translated as CASRSREGHEQFF.

This clone was recorded once. The V and J genes are TRBV28 and TRBJ2-6; TRBD2 is a possible D gene (5 bases). This CDR3 region has 14 residues. The germline CDR1 and CDR2 sequences are MDHEN and SYDVKM. V was cut by 5 bases and J by 9 bases, with 14 bases left in between. CDR3 bases: TGTGCCAGCAGTCCACGGGATGTAGGCAACGTCCTGACTTTC. Translation gives CASSPRDVGNVLTF.

The chain couples TRBV6-5 to TRBJ2-2; D is undetermined. This CDR3 comprises 16 residues. Germline V CDR1 and CDR2: MNHEY, SVGAGI. V dropped 2 bases and J dropped 0 bases, with 10 bases sitting between them. The CDR3 region is CASSYVQIPNTGELFF. Written as DNA, the CDR3 is TGTGCCAGCAGTTACGTCCAGATTCCGAACACCGGGGAGCTGTTTTTT.

J is TRBJ2-3 and V is TRBV2; unclear D gene. Germline V gives CDR1 SNHLY, CDR2 FYNNEI. The CDR3 length is 13 residues. The V gene lost 7 bases and the J gene lost 2 bases, with 10 bases spanning the gap. The CDR3 is CASTPFPTDTQYF. The CDR3 DNA follows: TGTGCCAGCACCCCATTCCCCACAGATACGCAGTATTTT.

This chain links TRBV5-4 with TRBJ2-2; TRBD2 matches 8 bases. Germline V CDR1 and CDR2: SGHNT, YYREEE (reference sequence). J lost 10 bases, V lost 4 bases, and 18 bases had no gene match. CDR3 length equals 17 residues. For the CDR3, the DNA is TGTGCCAGCAGCGGAGGAAGCGGGAGATTAGAAGTTGAGGAGCTGTTTTTT. Residues: CASSGGSGRLEVEELFF. Using reference TRBV5-4 and TRBJ2-2 for the parts outside the CDR3, the full variable domain is ETGVTQSPTHLIKTRGQQVTLRCSSQSGHNTVSWYQQALGQGPQFIFQYYREEENGRGNFPPRFSGLQFPNYSSELNVNALELDDSALYLCASSGGSGRLEVEELFFGEGSRLTVL.

V gene TRBV5-8 combines with J gene TRBJ1-3; possibly TRBD1 for D (6 bases). CDR1 and CDR2 from the germline V gene are SGHTS and YDEGEE. This CDR3 is built from 16 residues. Trimming shortened V by 4 bases and J by 3 bases, and 17 bases separated the two germline ends. The CDR3 DNA reads as TGTGCCAGCAGCGTGCAGGGGCGCGCGTATGGAAACACCATATATTTT. Protein: CASSVQGRAYGNTIYF.

The rearrangement uses TRBV23-1 and TRBJ1-4, with D tentatively TRBD1 (6 bases). TRBV23-1 is annotated as an ORF whose role is uncertain. V lost 0 bases and J lost 8, with 25 bases in between. The CDR3 covers 19 residues. CDR3: CASSQSLKILQGIGEKLFF. CDR3 bases: TGCGCCAGCAGTCAATCCCTGAAGATTCTACAGGGTATAGGAGAAAAACTGTTTTTT.

The J gene is TRBJ1-1, the V gene TRBV18; D not resolved. The germline gives CDR1 KGHSH, CDR2 LQKENI. CDR3 length: 15 residues. V was shortened by 3 bases and J by 0 bases, with 11 bases between the two germline ends. The chain's CDR3 is CASSPSGRLNTEAFF. The CDR3 nucleotides are TGTGCCAGCTCACCCTCCGGACGGTTGAACACTGAAGCTTTCTTT. The entire variable domain, with the rest obtained from reference TRBV18 and TRBJ1-1, is as follows: NAGVMQNPRHLVRRRGQEARLRCSPMKGHSHVYWYRQLPEEGLKFMVYLQKENIIDESGMPKERFSAEFPKEGPSILRIQQVVRGDSAAYFCASSPSGRLNTEAFFGQGTRLTVV.

This chain joins TRBV28 and TRBJ1-1; D is unresolved. The CDR3 loop spans 18 amino acids. CDR1 is MDHEN, CDR2 SYDVKM, per germline. V lost 3 bases to trimming and J lost 0 bases, with 20 bases between them. The CDR3 bases are TGTGCCAGCAGTTTTTTTCTACCGACCTCACTGATGAACACTGAAGCTTTCTTT. Amino acids: CASSFFLPTSLMNTEAFF.

The rearrangement links TRBV7-8 to TRBJ2-7; TRBD1 matches at 10 bases. V dropped 1 base and J dropped 7; count of bases not matched to a gene: 7. This CDR3 has 15 amino acids. Germline-derived CDR1 and CDR2 are SGHVS and FQNEAQ. DNA for the CDR3: TGTGCCAGCAGCTTAGGAAGACAGGGGGCGCGGGAGCAGTACTTC. It translates to CASSLGRQGAREQYF.

The chain recombines TRBV5-8 with TRBJ1-1, with D unclear. Trimming took off 0 bases at V and 10 bases at J, with 7 bases between the two ends. Germline assignment: CDR1 SGHTS and CDR2 YDEGEE. The CDR3 loop spans 11 amino acids. CDR3 in DNA: TGTGCCAGCAGCTTGGGGGGTTCAGCTTTCTTT. Its translation: CASSLGGSAFF.

The chain has TRBV19 and TRBJ1-3; the D gene is possibly TRBD1 (5 bases). The CDR3 runs to 12 residues. The germline V gene has CDR1 LNHDA and CDR2 SQIVND (reference sequence). Trimming pared 3 bases from V and 7 bases from J, leaving 7 bases between. The CDR3 spells CASSIEGNTIYF. The CDR3 DNA sequence: TGTGCCAGTAGTATTGAGGGGAACACCATATATTTT.

This clone was recorded once. The chain has TRBV4-1 and TRBJ2-7; TRBD2 aligns across 10 bases. CDR1 MGHRA and CDR2 YSYEKL come from the germline V gene. J lost 4 bases, V lost 2 bases, and 5 bases had no gene match. The CDR3 sequence is 15 residues long. CDR3 loop: CASSQSTSGMYEQYF. The CDR3 coding sequence is TGCGCCAGCAGCCAAAGCACTAGCGGGATGTACGAGCAGTACTTC.

There are a few counts of this clone. The V gene is TRBV30, the J gene TRBJ1-1; a possible D gene is TRBD1 (6 bases). CDR3 length: 14 amino acids. The V end was cut by 3 bases, the J end by 0 bases, with 11 bases between. Germline CDR1 GTSNPN, CDR2 SVGIG (reference sequence). CDR3 sequence (DNA): TGTGCCTGGAGAAGGGGGGCGATGAACACTGAAGCTTTCTTT. Its protein product is CAWRRGAMNTEAFF.